This TCR beta chain was sequenced in a study of shared clonotypes between healthy human individuals. Study-wide background: Aged between 18 and 49, the donors were two women and three men. Broader study findings: Donor scarcity curtailed the genetic and exposure-history diversity represented herein.

CDR3 length equals 15 residues. V shed 6 bases and J 6 bases; nucleotides not matched to a gene: 7. From germline, CDR1 is KGHSH and CDR2 LQKENI. Donors, healthy HIV-negative adults, lacked recent acute infections or vaccinations. The assay was carried out at the deep level. Profiling relied on immunoSEQ multiplex PCR, and the TCRdb table lists in-frame clones only, not all of them. The data hold hundreds of thousands of clones, with roughly 77% observed a single time. As regards this clone: Antigen unknown.

The V gene is TRBV18, the J gene TRBJ1-6; 8 nucleotides line up with TRBD1. This sequence originates from a woman aged 40 to 49 in good health. Some clones in this sample may be carry-over from other donors' samples. The sample was PBMCs. CDR3 amino acids: CASSPGQAINSPLHF. The CDR3 DNA reads as TGTGCCAGCTCCCCGGGACAGGCTATTAATTCACCCCTCCACTTT. The full variable domain, in which reference TRBV18 and TRBJ1-6 provide the parts outside the CDR3, is NAGVMQNPRHLVRRRGQEARLRCSPMKGHSHVYWYRQLPEEGLKFMVYLQKENIIDESGMPKERFSAEFPKEGPSILRIQQVVRGDSAAYFCASSPGQAINSPLHFGNGTRLTVT.